The sequence of this TCR beta chain was determined in a study of blood T cell repertoires in COVID-19. Turning to the study itself: PBMCs, B-cell-depleted T cells, or T cells were the source of the cDNA or gDNA that made up the material.

The data were produced by immunoSEQ multiplex PCR, yet TCRdb's version contains in-frame clones alone and is incomplete. The data show 200,000 to 250,000 clones, approximately 85% seen once. The CDR3 sequence is 16 residues long. J gave up 0 bases and V 2 bases, and 7 bases lay outside the gene matches. Germline assignment: CDR1 SGHKS and CDR2 YYEKEE (reference sequence). The chain recombines TRBV5-5 with TRBJ2-7; TRBD1 matches at 8 bases. Source material: peripheral blood. The sequence was collected from a man in his forties with acute or convalescent COVID-19. This CDR3 is CASSFLQGVNSYEQYF. For the CDR3, the DNA is TGTGCCAGCAGCTTTCTACAGGGGGTAAACTCCTACGAGCAGTACTTC.